Sequencing of this TCR beta chain was carried out in a study of T cells in Graves' hyperthyroidism and ophthalmopathy. Whole-study findings and limits: Blood also carried most thyroid clonotypes expanded above 0.001.

This clonotype has at least ten counts. Its antigen remains unidentified. Amplification of TCR beta CDR3 regions used RNA as the template. With the HTBI primer set, the TCR CDR3 went through a first round of RT-PCR. TCRdb re-analysed the multiplex PCR reads in MiXCR, keeping a single row per CDR3 protein. The data contain almost 600,000 distinct CDR3 sequences, around 14% of them seen just once; the ten biggest clones take up approximately 5.7%. It was at first hyperthyroidism diagnosis, before any ophthalmopathy symptoms, that the blood sample was taken. This TCR was recovered from a woman in her twenties or thirties with Graves' hyperthyroidism that later progressed to Graves' ophthalmopathy. The sequenced sample consisted of blood.

CDR3: CSAYNPGFNEQFF. Written as DNA, the CDR3 is TGCAGTGCTTATAACCCAGGGTTCAATGAGCAGTTCTTC. The genes are TRBV20-1 and TRBJ2-1; possible D gene TRBD1, 5 bases. The CDR3 totals 13 residues. The germline gives CDR1 DFQATT, CDR2 SNEGSKA (reference sequence). Trimming cost V 5 bases and J 6 bases, with 14 bases left between them.